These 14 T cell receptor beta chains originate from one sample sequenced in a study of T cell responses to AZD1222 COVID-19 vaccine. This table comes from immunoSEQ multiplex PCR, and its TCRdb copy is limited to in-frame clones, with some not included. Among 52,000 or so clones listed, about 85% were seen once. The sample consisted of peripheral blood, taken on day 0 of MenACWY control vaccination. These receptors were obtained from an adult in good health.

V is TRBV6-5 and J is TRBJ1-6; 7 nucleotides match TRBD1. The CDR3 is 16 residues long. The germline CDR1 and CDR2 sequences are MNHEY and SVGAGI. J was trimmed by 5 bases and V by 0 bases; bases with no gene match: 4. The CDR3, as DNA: TGTGCCAGCAGTTACTCGGAGGGGGCGAATAATTCACCCCTCCACTTT. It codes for CASSYSEGANNSPLHF.

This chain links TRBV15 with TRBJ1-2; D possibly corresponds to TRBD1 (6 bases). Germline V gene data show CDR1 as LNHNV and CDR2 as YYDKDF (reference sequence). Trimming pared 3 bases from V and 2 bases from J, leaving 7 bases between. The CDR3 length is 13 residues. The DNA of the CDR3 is TGTGCCACCAGCAGCGGACAGAACTATGGCTACACCTTC. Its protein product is CATSSGQNYGYTF. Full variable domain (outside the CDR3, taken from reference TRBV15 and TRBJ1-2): DAMVIQNPRYQVTQFGKPVTLSCSQTLNHNVMYWYQQKSSQAPKLLFHYYDKDFNNEADTPDNFQSRRPNTSFCFLDIRSPGLGDTAMYLCATSSGQNYGYTFGSGTRLTVV.

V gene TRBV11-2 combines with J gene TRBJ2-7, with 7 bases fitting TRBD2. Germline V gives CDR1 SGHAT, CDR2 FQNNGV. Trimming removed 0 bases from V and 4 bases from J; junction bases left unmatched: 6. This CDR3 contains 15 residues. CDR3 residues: CASSLDVASGYEQYF. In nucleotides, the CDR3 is TGTGCCAGCAGCTTAGATGTAGCTAGCGGATACGAGCAGTACTTC.

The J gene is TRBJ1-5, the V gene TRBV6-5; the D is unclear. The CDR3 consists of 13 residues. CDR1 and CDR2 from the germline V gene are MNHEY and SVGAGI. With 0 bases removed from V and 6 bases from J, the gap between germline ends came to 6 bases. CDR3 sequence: CASSYSNSQPQHF. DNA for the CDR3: TGTGCCAGCAGTTACTCGAACAGTCAGCCCCAGCATTTT.

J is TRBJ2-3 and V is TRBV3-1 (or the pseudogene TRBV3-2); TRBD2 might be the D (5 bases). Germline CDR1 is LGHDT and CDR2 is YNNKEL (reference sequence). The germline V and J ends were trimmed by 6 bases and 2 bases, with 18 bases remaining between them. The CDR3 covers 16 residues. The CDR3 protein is CASRHVASGPTDTQYF. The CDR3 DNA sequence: TGTGCCAGCAGACATGTAGCAAGCGGTCCCACAGATACGCAGTATTTT.

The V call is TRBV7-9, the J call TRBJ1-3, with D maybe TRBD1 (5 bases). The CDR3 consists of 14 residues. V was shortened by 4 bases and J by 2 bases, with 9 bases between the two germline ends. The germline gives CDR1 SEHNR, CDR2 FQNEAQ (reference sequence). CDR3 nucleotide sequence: TGTGCCAGCAGCTCGGGGGTAGCTGGAAACACCATATATTTT. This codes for CASSSGVAGNTIYF. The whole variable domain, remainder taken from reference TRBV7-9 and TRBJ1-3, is DTGVSQNPRHKITKRGQNVTFRCDPISEHNRLYWYRQTLGQGPEFLTYFQNEAQLEKSRLLSDRFSAERPKGSFSTLEIQRTEQGDSAMYLCASSSGVAGNTIYFGEGSWLTVV.

DNA for the CDR3: TGTGCCAGCAGTTACTCCGGCGCAGACGGCTACACCTTC. Translation: CASSYSGADGYTF. The chain links TRBV6-2 or TRBV6-3 to TRBJ1-2; D gene unclear. V shed 0 bases and J shed 8 bases, with 10 bases lying between them. Germline V CDR1 and CDR2: MNHEY, SVGEGT. This CDR3 comprises 13 residues.

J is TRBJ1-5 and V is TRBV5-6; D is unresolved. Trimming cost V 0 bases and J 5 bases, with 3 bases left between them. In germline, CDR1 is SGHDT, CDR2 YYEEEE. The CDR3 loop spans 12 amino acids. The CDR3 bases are TGTGCCAGCAGCTTGGGATATCAGCCCCAGCATTTT. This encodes CASSLGYQPQHF.

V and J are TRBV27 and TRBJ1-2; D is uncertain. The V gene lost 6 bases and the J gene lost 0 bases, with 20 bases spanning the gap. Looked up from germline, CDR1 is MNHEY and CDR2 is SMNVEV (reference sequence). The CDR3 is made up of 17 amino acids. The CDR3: CASRPGGRWESNYGYTF. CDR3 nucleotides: TGTGCCAGCAGACCTGGTGGCAGGTGGGAATCTAACTATGGCTACACCTTC.

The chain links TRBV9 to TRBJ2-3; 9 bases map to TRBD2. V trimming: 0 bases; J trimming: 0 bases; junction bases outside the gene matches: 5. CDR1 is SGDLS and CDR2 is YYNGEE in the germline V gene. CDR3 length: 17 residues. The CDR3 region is CASSVGPSGASTDTQYF. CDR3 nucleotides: TGTGCCAGCAGCGTAGGGCCTAGCGGGGCTAGCACAGATACGCAGTATTTT.

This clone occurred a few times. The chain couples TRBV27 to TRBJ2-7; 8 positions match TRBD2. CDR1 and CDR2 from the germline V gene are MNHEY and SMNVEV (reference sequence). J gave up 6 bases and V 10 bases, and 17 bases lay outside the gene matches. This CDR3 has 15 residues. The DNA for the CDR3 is TGTGCCACCGCAAGTTCGCGAGCGGGAGTAGGCGAGCAGTACTTC. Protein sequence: CATASSRAGVGEQYF.

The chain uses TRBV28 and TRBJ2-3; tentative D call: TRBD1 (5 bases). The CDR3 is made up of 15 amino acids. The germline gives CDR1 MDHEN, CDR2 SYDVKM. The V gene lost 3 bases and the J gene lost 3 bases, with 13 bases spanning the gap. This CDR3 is CASSFRDPKTDTQYF. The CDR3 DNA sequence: TGTGCCAGCAGTTTCAGGGATCCCAAAACAGATACGCAGTATTTT.

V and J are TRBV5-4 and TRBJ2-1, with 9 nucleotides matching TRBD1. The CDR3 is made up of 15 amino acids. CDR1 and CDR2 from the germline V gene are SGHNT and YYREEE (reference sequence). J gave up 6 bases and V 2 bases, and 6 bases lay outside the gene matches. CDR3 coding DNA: TGTGCCAGCAGCTTAAGGGACAGGGCAGCCAATGAGCAGTTCTTC. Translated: CASSLRDRAANEQFF.

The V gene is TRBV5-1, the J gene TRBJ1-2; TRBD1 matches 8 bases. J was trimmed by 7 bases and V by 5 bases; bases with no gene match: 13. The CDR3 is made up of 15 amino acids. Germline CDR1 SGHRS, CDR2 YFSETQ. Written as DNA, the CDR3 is TGCGCCAGCAGACGTATTGGACAGGGATTGTTTGGCTACACCTTC. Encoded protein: CASRRIGQGLFGYTF.